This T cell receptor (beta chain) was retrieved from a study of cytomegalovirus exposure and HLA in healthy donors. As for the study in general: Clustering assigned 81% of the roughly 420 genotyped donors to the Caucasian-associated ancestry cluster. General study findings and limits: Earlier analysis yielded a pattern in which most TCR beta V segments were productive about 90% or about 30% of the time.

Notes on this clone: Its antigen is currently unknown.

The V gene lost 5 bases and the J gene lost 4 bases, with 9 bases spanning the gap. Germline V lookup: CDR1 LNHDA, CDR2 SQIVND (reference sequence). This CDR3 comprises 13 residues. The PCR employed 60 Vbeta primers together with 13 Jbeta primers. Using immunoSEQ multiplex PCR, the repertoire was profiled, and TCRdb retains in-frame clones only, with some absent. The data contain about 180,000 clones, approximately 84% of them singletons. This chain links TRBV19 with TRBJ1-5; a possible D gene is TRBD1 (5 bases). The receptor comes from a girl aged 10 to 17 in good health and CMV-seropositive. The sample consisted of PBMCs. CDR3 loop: CASSPGGNQPQHF. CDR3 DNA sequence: TGTGCCAGTAGTCCGGGGGGGAATCAGCCCCAGCATTTT.